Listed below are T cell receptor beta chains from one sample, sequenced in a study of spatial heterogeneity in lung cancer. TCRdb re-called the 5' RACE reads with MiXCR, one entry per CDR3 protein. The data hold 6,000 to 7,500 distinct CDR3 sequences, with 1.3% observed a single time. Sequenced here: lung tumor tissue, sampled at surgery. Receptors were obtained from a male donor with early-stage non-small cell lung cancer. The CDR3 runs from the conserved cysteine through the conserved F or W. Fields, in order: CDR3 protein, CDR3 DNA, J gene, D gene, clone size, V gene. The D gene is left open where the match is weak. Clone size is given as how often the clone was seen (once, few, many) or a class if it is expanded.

CDR3aa: CASSFRTGGEKLFF
CDR3nt: TGTGCCAGCAGCTTTAGAACAGGGGGTGAAAAACTGTTTTTT
j_gene: TRBJ1-4
d_gene: TRBD1
abundance: medium-sized
v_gene: TRBV13

CDR3aa: CASSLASTGARAFF
CDR3nt: TGTGCCAGCAGCTTAGCGTCGACAGGGGCGAGAGCTTTCTTT
j_gene: TRBJ1-1
d_gene: TRBD1
abundance: medium-sized
v_gene: TRBV7-2

CDR3aa: CASSVGGPGANVLTF
CDR3nt: TGCGCCAGCAGCGTAGGGGGCCCTGGGGCCAACGTCCTGACTTTC
j_gene: TRBJ2-6
d_gene: TRBD1
abundance: many
v_gene: TRBV5-1

CDR3aa: CASSEGVSYEQYF
CDR3nt: TGTGCCAGCAGTGAGGGAGTTTCCTACGAGCAGTACTTC
j_gene: TRBJ2-7
d_gene: -
abundance: medium-sized
v_gene: TRBV6-1

CDR3aa: CASSLEAGGMNTEAFF
CDR3nt: TGCGCCAGCAGCTTGGAGGCAGGCGGGATGAACACTGAAGCTTTCTTT
j_gene: TRBJ1-1
d_gene: -
abundance: medium-sized
v_gene: TRBV5-1

CDR3aa: CASSPGVAGGPPETQYF
CDR3nt: TGCGCCAGCAGCCCCGGGGTAGCGGGGGGGCCTCCGGAGACCCAGTACTTC
j_gene: TRBJ2-5
d_gene: TRBD2
abundance: many
v_gene: TRBV5-1

CDR3aa: CAIRGTGGGEAFF
CDR3nt: TGTGCCATCAGGGGGACAGGGGGCGGTGAAGCTTTCTTT
j_gene: TRBJ1-1
d_gene: TRBD1
abundance: many
v_gene: TRBV10-3

CDR3aa: CASSPRPGLEDEQFF
CDR3nt: TGCGCCAGCAGCCCTAGACCGGGACTAGAGGATGAGCAGTTCTTC
j_gene: TRBJ2-1
d_gene: TRBD2
abundance: medium-sized
v_gene: TRBV5-1

CDR3aa: CASSLWAGGRGDEQYF
CDR3nt: TGCGCCAGCAGCTTGTGGGCGGGAGGCCGCGGAGACGAGCAGTACTTC
j_gene: TRBJ2-7
d_gene: TRBD2
abundance: medium-sized
v_gene: TRBV5-1

CDR3aa: CASSLANSGGSDTQYF
CDR3nt: TGTGCCAGCAGTCTAGCTAATAGCGGGGGCTCAGATACGCAGTATTTT
j_gene: TRBJ2-3
d_gene: TRBD2
abundance: many
v_gene: TRBV6-5

CDR3aa: CASRQSQGRTAFF
CDR3nt: TGTGCCAGCAGACAGAGCCAGGGGAGGACCGCTTTCTTT
j_gene: TRBJ1-1
d_gene: -
abundance: many
v_gene: TRBV11-2

CDR3aa: CSARGRVGGYTF
CDR3nt: TGCAGTGCTAGAGGCAGGGTGGGCGGCTACACCTTC
j_gene: TRBJ1-2
d_gene: -
abundance: many
v_gene: TRBV20-1

CDR3aa: CASSPRTGGLNTEAFF
CDR3nt: TGTGCCAGCTCACCAAGGACAGGGGGGTTAAACACTGAAGCTTTCTTT
j_gene: TRBJ1-1
d_gene: TRBD1
abundance: many
v_gene: TRBV18

CDR3aa: CAWKVGGGNEQYF
CDR3nt: TGTGCCTGGAAGGTCGGGGGGGGAAACGAGCAGTACTTC
j_gene: TRBJ2-7
d_gene: TRBD2
abundance: large
v_gene: TRBV30

CDR3aa: CASSFLGLAGEGGELFF
CDR3nt: TGTGCCAGCAGCTTCCTTGGACTAGCGGGAGAAGGCGGGGAGCTGTTTTTT
j_gene: TRBJ2-2
d_gene: TRBD2
abundance: medium-sized
v_gene: TRBV5-4